Below are 3 T cell receptor beta chains sequenced from a single sample in a study of cytomegalovirus exposure and HLA in healthy donors. Produced via immunoSEQ multiplex PCR; TCRdb's table is partial and in-frame only. The sample shows over 250,000 clones, about nine tenths of them seen only once. The sequenced sample consisted of PBMCs. These receptors all stem from a woman aged 25-40 years in good health and CMV-seropositive.

Concerning this clone itself: Different DNA sequences within this sample yield the same CDR3. The V and J genes are TRBV28 and TRBJ1-2, with TRBD1 matching 9 bases. This CDR3 region has 13 residues. CDR1 and CDR2 (germline): MDHEN, SYDVKM. Losses at the gene ends were 8 bases for V and 8 bases for J; bases not matched to a gene: 9. The CDR3 sequence is CASSLGQGYGYTF. DNA for the CDR3: TGTGCCAGCTCCCTAGGACAGGGGTACGGCTACACCTTC.

The V and J genes are TRBV18 and TRBJ1-5; D is unresolved. Germline assignment: CDR1 KGHSH and CDR2 LQKENI. This CDR3 is built from 13 residues. V was clipped by 3 bases and J by 1 base, with 4 bases between them. DNA of the CDR3: TGTGCCAGCTCACCGGGGAGCAATCAGCCCCAGCATTTT. Translated, it gives CASSPGSNQPQHF.

The chain employs TRBV11-3 and TRBJ2-1; D uncertain. The CDR3 has 12 amino acids. Looked up from germline, CDR1 is SGHNT and CDR2 is YENEEA. Trimming took off 5 bases at V and 5 bases at J, with 7 bases between the two ends. CDR3 in DNA: TGTGCCAGCAGCCCGGCCAACAATGAGCAGTTCTTC. Protein sequence: CASSPANNEQFF. Looking up the rest from reference TRBV11-3 and TRBJ2-1 gives the full variable domain: EAGVVQSPRYKIIEKKQPVAFWCNPISGHNTLYWYLQNLGQGPELLIRYENEEAVDDSQLPKDRFSAERLKGVDSTLKIQPAELGDSAVYLCASSPANNEQFFGPGTRLTVL.